This TCR beta chain appears in the sequencing data of a study of T cell responses to AZD1222 COVID-19 vaccine. Study-wide points: Researchers report vaccine-associated CD4 TCRs spanning spike, with dominance at 160-218 and 743-854. Baseline seropositives among AZD1222 recipients totaled only five to seven.

Details on this clone: Its antigen remains unknown.

Profiled with immunoSEQ multiplex PCR; TCRdb holds only in-frame clones, not every one. The sample yields 110,000 to 150,000 clones, approximately 93% seen once. The CDR3 sequence is 13 residues long. With 1 base removed from V and 5 bases from J, the gap between germline ends came to 8 bases. In germline, CDR1 is SNHLY, CDR2 FYNNEI. This rearrangement joins TRBV2 to TRBJ1-1, with no clear D. This sequence was found in an adult in good health. Sequencing used peripheral blood, obtained on day 0 of MenACWY control vaccination. CDR3 amino acids: CASSEVFGTEAFF. In nucleotides, the CDR3 is TGTGCCAGCAGTGAAGTTTTTGGGACTGAAGCTTTCTTT.